The 20 T cell receptor beta chains below all came from one sample that was sequenced in a study of tumor and adjacent non-tumor tissue in lung cancer. The library came from three nested PCR rounds adapted from ARM-PCR protocols. TCRdb recomputed calls from the multiplex PCR reads with MiXCR, one row per CDR3 protein. This table has approximately 79,000 distinct CDR3 sequences, around two thirds appearing once. RNA was extracted from bulk tissue without any cell sorting. Sequenced material: lung tumor tissue. These TCRs come from a man in his 70s with non-small cell lung cancer.

As to this clonotype: Likely a read error: the CDR3 ends without its conserved phenylalanine or tryptophan. The rearrangement links TRBV11-1 to TRBJ2-1, with a possible D match to TRBD2 (7 bases). V was shortened by 3 bases and J by 9 bases, with 30 bases between the two germline ends. This CDR3 region has 19 residues. Per the germline V gene, CDR1 is SGHAT and CDR2 is FQDESV (reference sequence). The CDR3 region has the DNA TGTGCCAGCAGCTTCGCGGGGCAGATTTCTAGTGGGGGGGCGCGTGAGCAGTTCCTC. Its translation: CASSFAGQISSGGAREQFL.

Concerning this clonotype itself: A read error is possible here, since a much larger clone lies one base away. The rearrangement joins TRBV28 to TRBJ1-2; 12 nucleotides agree with TRBD1. The germline gives CDR1 MDHEN, CDR2 SYDVKM. With V trimmed by 5 bases and J by 3 bases, 7 bases remained unmatched. The CDR3 covers 16 residues. Written as DNA, the CDR3 is TGTGCCAGCAGTATCGGGACAGGGGGCGCCCACTATGGCTACACCTTC. Translating gives CASSIGTGGAHYGYTF.

About this clonotype itself: One end of the junction is discordant with germline, which a read error may explain. The chain carries TRBV5-6 and TRBJ2-3; D possibly uses TRBD1 or TRBD2 (6 bases each). CDR3 length: 20 residues. Per the germline V gene, CDR1 is SGHDT and CDR2 is YYEEEE. Here the CDR3 reads CASTLEGGPPHSVLTDTQYF. DNA for the CDR3: TGTGCCAGCACCTTGGAGGGGGGTCCGCCGCACTCTGTCCTCACAGATACGCAGTATTTT.

A word on this clonotype: A much more abundant neighbour one base away suggests this may be a read error. The chain is built from TRBV6-1 and TRBJ1-5, with unresolved D. Germline CDR1 is MNHNS and CDR2 is SASEGT. The length of the CDR3 is 14 residues. V was clipped by 8 bases and J by 5 bases, with 16 bases between them. The CDR3 DNA reads as TGTGCCAGCGGTTATCGAGGGCTGGATCAGCCCCAGCATTTT. Its protein is CASGYRGLDQPQHF.

The count of this clonotype is one. This CDR3 fails to terminate in the conserved phenylalanine or tryptophan, so it likely reflects a read error. The V and J genes are TRBV11-2 and TRBJ2-3, with 10 bases identical to TRBD1. The CDR3 is 18 amino acids. V shed 0 bases and J 6 bases; nucleotides not matched to a gene: 12. Germline CDR1 SGHAT, CDR2 FQNNGV. The CDR3 reads CASSLDSRTGGKEDTQYL. As DNA, the CDR3 is TGTGCCAGCAGCTTAGATTCCCGGACAGGGGGGAAGGAGGATACGCAGTATTTG.

A note on this clonotype: The junction and the germline gene differ at one end; a read error may be behind it. This chain connects TRBV11-2 to TRBJ2-5; 15 bases fit TRBD2. CDR1 and CDR2 from the germline V gene are SGHAT and FQNNGV. The CDR3 extends over 16 amino acids. Written as DNA, the CDR3 is TGTGGCAGCAGTACGGGACTAGCGGGGGGAGCGGAGACCCAGTACTTC. Translating gives CGSSTGLAGGAETQYF. The full variable domain, with the rest looked up from reference TRBV11-2 and TRBJ2-5, is EAGVAQSPRYKIIEKRQSVAFWCNPISGHATLYWYQQILGQGPKLLIQFQNNGVVDDSQLPKDRFSAERLKGVDSTLKIQPAKLEDSAVYLCGSSTGLAGGAETQYFGPGTRLLVL.

The chain carries TRBV2 and TRBJ2-1; 7 positions agree with TRBD2. Germline CDR1 SNHLY, CDR2 FYNNEI. The V and J ends lost 7 bases and 13 bases, in that order; junction bases with no gene match: 19. The CDR3 is made up of 15 amino acids. The CDR3, as DNA: TGTGCCAGCAACTCCGGGACTACCGCGGGAAAGGTACAGTTCTTC. Amino acids: CASNSGTTAGKVQFF.

Comments on this clonotype: Relative to the germline gene, one junction end is altered; a read error may explain this. The genes are TRBV10-3 and TRBJ2-1; 7 bases match TRBD1. This CDR3 has 14 residues. Germline assignment: CDR1 ENHRY and CDR2 SYGVKD. The CDR3 DNA reads TGTGCCGTCAGTGTTACAGGGGAATGCAATGAGCAGTTCTTC. This encodes CAVSVTGECNEQFF.

On this clonotype itself: The junction shows a germline mismatch at one end, possibly a read error. The chain joins TRBV7-9 to TRBJ2-2; D could derive from TRBD1 or TRBD2 (5 bases each). Germline values: CDR1 SEHNR, CDR2 FQNEAQ (reference sequence). The CDR3 spans 15 residues. CDR3 in amino acids: CASSLEGTHTGELFF. The CDR3 nucleotides read TGCGCCAGCAGCTTAGAAGGGACCCACACCGGGGAGCTGTTTTTT.

As concerns this clonotype: This may come from a read error, since a much larger clone is one base off. The rearrangement uses TRBV20-1 and TRBJ2-5, with TRBD2 matching over 8 bases. This CDR3 has 14 amino acids. CDR1 is DFQATT, CDR2 SNEGSKA, per germline (reference sequence). CDR3 sequence (DNA): TGCAGTGCCCTGAGCGGGAGCTCTCAAGAGACCCGGTACTTC. It is translated as CSALSGSSQETRYF.

The V gene is TRBV11-3, the J gene TRBJ2-7, with TRBD2 as a possible D gene (5 bases). The CDR3 is 13 residues long. Germline CDR1 SGHNT, CDR2 YENEEA. Trimming pared 11 bases from V and 5 bases from J, leaving 19 bases between. The CDR3 sequence: CAGNPPVGDEQYF. For the CDR3, the DNA is TGTGCCGGCAACCCCCCAGTGGGAGACGAGCAGTACTTC.

This clonotype occurred once. A much larger clone is a single base away; this may be a read error. V gene TRBV13 combines with J gene TRBJ2-3; D not resolved. CDR1 is PRHDT, CDR2 FYEKMQ, per germline (reference sequence). CDR3 length: 11 residues. The CDR3 sequence: CASSLADKQYF. The CDR3 bases are TGTGCCAGCAGCTTAGCGGATAAGCAGTATTTT.

The sample holds one count of this clonotype. Sequence at one end of the junction differs from germline and may be a read error. V and J are TRBV4-1 and TRBJ2-5, with D perhaps given as TRBD1 or TRBD2 (6 bases each). This CDR3 comprises 15 residues. Germline V lookup: CDR1 MGHRA, CDR2 YSYEKL. The CDR3 nucleotides read TGTGCCAGCAGCCGGACTATCGGGGGCCAAGAGACCCAATACTTC. As protein: CASSRTIGGQETQYF.

This rearrangement joins TRBV7-9 to TRBJ1-2, with D unclear. Germline CDR1 and CDR2: SEHNR and FQNEAQ (reference sequence). CDR3 length: 14 amino acids. V lost 0 bases and J lost 0, with 5 bases in between. In DNA, the CDR3 is TGTGCCAGCAGCTTAGCAAGGACTAACTATGGCTACACCTTC. Protein product: CASSLARTNYGYTF.

On this clonotype: Being one base from a much bigger clone, this may be a read error. The genes are TRBV12-3 or TRBV12-4 and TRBJ1-5, with a possible D match to TRBD1 (5 bases). CDR3 length equals 14 residues. The V end was cut by 6 bases, the J end by 6 bases, with 15 bases between. The chain's CDR3 is CASRLGGECQPQHF. The CDR3 DNA follows: TGTGCCAGCAGGTTGGGGGGGGAATGTCAGCCCCAGCATTTT.

This clonotype was seen a handful of times. The genes are TRBV10-3 and TRBJ2-5; 7 nucleotides line up with TRBD1. Germline V lookup: CDR1 ENHRY, CDR2 SYGVKD. This CDR3 is 15 amino acids long. V lost 6 bases and J lost 7; bases outside the gene matches: 14. The CDR3 DNA reads as TGTGCCATCAGCAGGGGGACAAAAGATGTGATGACCCAGTACTTC. Translating it yields CAISRGTKDVMTQYF.

As concerns this clonotype: Since a much larger clone is just one base distant, this may be a read error. V gene TRBV20-1 combines with J gene TRBJ1-5; no clear D gene. Deletions cut 5 bases from V and 0 bases from J, with 11 bases between. CDR3 size: 14 residues. Germline V CDR1 and CDR2: DFQATT, SNEGSKA (reference sequence). The CDR3 is CSACWRNSNQPQHF. DNA for the CDR3: TGCAGTGCTTGTTGGAGGAATAGCAATCAGCCCCAGCATTTT.

Comments on this clonotype: Germline is not matched at one junction end, which may reflect a read error. The chain employs TRBV6-5 and TRBJ2-2; D may be TRBD1 or TRBD2 (5 bases each). Germline assignment: CDR1 MNHEY and CDR2 SVGAGI. This CDR3 spans 14 amino acids. The CDR3, as DNA: TGTGCCAACAAACTCCAGGGAGACACCGGGGAGCTATTTTTT. Its translation is CANKLQGDTGELFF.

In this sample, this clonotype turned up once. The CDR3 ends on some other residue instead of the conserved phenylalanine or tryptophan, so this is likely a read error. V is TRBV11-2 and J is TRBJ1-2; the D is unclear. V lost 7 bases to trimming and J lost 4 bases, with 19 bases between them. The CDR3 runs 15 residues. Germline V gene lookup returns CDR1 SGHAT and CDR2 FQNNGV. DNA for the CDR3: TGTGCCAGCAACTCGAGCCTCCGGGTCCCCTATGGCTACACCATC. Its translation: CASNSSLRVPYGYTI.

This clonotype was detected a few times. A junction boundary mismatches the germline segment, possibly from a read error. The chain recombines TRBV11-2 with TRBJ2-3, with D unclear. Germline CDR1 and CDR2: SGHAT and FQNNGV. The CDR3 consists of 15 residues. The CDR3 DNA reads as TGTGCCAGCAGCTTAGAGGTTACCTGCACAGATGCGCAGTATTTT. Translating gives CASSLEVTCTDAQYF.